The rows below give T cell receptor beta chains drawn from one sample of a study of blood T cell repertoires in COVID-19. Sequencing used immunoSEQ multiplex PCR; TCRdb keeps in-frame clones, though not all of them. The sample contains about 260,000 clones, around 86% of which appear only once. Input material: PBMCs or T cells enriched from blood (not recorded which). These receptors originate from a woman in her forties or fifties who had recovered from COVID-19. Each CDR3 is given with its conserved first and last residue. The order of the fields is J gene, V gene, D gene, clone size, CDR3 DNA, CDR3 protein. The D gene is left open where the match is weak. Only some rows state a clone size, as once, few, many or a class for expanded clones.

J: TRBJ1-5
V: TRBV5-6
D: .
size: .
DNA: TGTGCCAGCAGTCATGGTCCAGGGGGCAATCAGCCCCAGCATTTT
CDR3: CASSHGPGGNQPQHF

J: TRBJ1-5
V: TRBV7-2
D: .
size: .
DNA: TGTGCCAGCAGCCGCCTTCGCAGGGGCATCTCAGGTAGCAATCAGCCCCAGCATTTT
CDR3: CASSRLRRGISGSNQPQHF

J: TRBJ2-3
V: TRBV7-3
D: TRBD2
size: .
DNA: TGTGCCAGCAGCTTGGAGCGGGGAACAGATACGCAGTATTTT
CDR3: CASSLERGTDTQYF

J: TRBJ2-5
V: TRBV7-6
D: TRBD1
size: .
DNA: TGTGCCAGCAGCTTAGGAGGGGGCGCGGGCCAAGAGACCCAGTACTTC
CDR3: CASSLGGGAGQETQYF

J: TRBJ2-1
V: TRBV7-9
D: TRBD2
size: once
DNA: TGTGCCAGCAGCGCAACCGGGACTAGCGACAATGAGCAGTTCTTC
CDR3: CASSATGTSDNEQFF

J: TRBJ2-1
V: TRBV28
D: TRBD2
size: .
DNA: TGTGCCAGCAGTTTCGTCCTAGCGGGGAGCGCCGTTTTAGACAATGAGCAGTTCTTC
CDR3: CASSFVLAGSAVLDNEQFF

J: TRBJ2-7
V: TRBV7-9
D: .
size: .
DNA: TGTGCCAGCAGCTTAAAACCCAGACTGCGGGAAGGGCCCTACGAGCAGTACTTC
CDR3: CASSLKPRLREGPYEQYF

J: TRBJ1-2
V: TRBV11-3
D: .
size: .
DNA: TGTGCCAGCAGCCCGGCCGGGTCCTATGGCTACACCTTC
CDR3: CASSPAGSYGYTF

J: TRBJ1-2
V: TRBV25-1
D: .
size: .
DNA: TGTGCCAGCAGGGACAGCTCTAACTATGGCTACACCTTC
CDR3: CASRDSSNYGYTF

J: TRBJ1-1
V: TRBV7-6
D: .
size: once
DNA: TGTGCCAGCAGCTTAGGGGTTTGGGCCACTGAAGCTTTCTTT
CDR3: CASSLGVWATEAFF

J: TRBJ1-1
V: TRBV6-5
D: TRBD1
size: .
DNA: TGTGCCAGCAGTTACGGGGACAGGCTCTACACTGAAGCTTTCTTT
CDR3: CASSYGDRLYTEAFF

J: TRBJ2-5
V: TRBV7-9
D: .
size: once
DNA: TGTGCCAGCAGCAGCCGAGGGCTGGGCCAAGAGACCCAGTACTTC
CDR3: CASSSRGLGQETQYF